This entry lists 23 T cell receptor beta chains sequenced from one sample in a study of cytotoxic CD8 clonotypes in ibrutinib-treated CLL. TCRdb's copy holds only in-frame clones and misses some; the assay was immunoSEQ multiplex PCR. The table records over 110,000 clones, about 91% of them present only once. Sequences were derived from PBMCs, sampled after 12 months of ibrutinib treatment. The receptors were sampled from a human donor with chronic lymphocytic leukemia.

V gene TRBV6-4 combines with J gene TRBJ2-1; 10 bases line up with TRBD2. V shed 5 bases and J 4 bases; nucleotides not matched to a gene: 5. Germline CDR1 reads MRHNA; CDR2 reads SNTAGT. This CDR3 contains 15 residues. The CDR3 DNA reads as TGTGCCAGCAGTAGGACTAGCGGACTGTACAATGAGCAGTTCTTC. Protein: CASSRTSGLYNEQFF.

Regarding this clone: A junction boundary mismatches the germline segment, possibly from a read error. The CDR3 bases are TGTGCTAGCAGCTTAGGACGGGAGGGGGGGCACAATGAGCAGTTCTTC. Translation gives CASSLGREGGHNEQFF. The chain carries TRBV7-7 and TRBJ2-1; 8 positions agree with TRBD2. Germline lookup yields CDR1 SSHAT and CDR2 FNYEAQ (reference sequence). The CDR3 has 16 amino acids. Full variable domain (remainder filled in from reference TRBV7-7 and TRBJ2-1): GAGVSQSPRYKVTKRGQDVTLRCDPISSHATLYWYQQALGQGPEFLTYFNYEAQPDKSGLPSDRFSAERPEGSISTLTIQRTEQRDSAMYRCASSLGREGGHNEQFFGPGTRLTVL.

The chain carries TRBV28 and TRBJ2-1; the match to TRBD2 covers 11 bases. The V gene end was trimmed by 1 base and the J gene end by 12 bases; junction bases not matched to a gene: 11. There are 16 residues in the CDR3. CDR1 and CDR2 from the germline V gene are MDHEN and SYDVKM. The CDR3: CASSLYLAGGSYAQFF. The CDR3 nucleotides are TGTGCCAGCAGTTTATACCTAGCGGGAGGATCTTATGCGCAGTTCTTC.

This chain connects TRBV5-1 to TRBJ1-2; 8 nucleotides agree with TRBD1. V lost 4 bases and J lost 8; bases outside the gene matches: 7. From germline, CDR1 is SGHRS and CDR2 YFSETQ. The CDR3 has 13 amino acids. In nucleotides, the CDR3 is TGCGCCAGCAGCGACAGGGGATCAGGGGGCTACACCTTC. Its protein is CASSDRGSGGYTF.

The gene calls are TRBV11-3 and TRBJ2-1, with D perhaps matching TRBD2 (5 bases). Germline V gene lookup returns CDR1 SGHNT and CDR2 YENEEA. The CDR3 runs 16 residues. Trimming took off 4 bases at V and 5 bases at J, with 18 bases between the two ends. CDR3 bases: TGTGCCAGCAGCTCAACCTCCGCGGGCCTACACAATGAGCAGTTCTTC. Protein sequence: CASSSTSAGLHNEQFF.

The chain uses TRBV6-6 and TRBJ2-7, with 7 bases that match TRBD1. After removal of 5 bases from V and 2 bases from J, the junction contained 3 bases not matched to a gene. CDR1 is MNHNY, CDR2 SVGAGI, per germline (reference sequence). This CDR3 comprises 13 residues. CDR3 coding DNA: TGTGCCAGCAGTATCAGGGGGACCTACGAGCAGTACTTC. Its protein product is CASSIRGTYEQYF.

This clone was detected once. CDR3 sequence (DNA): TGTGCCAGCAGTGTTGTCGGGGCTTTAACCTACGAGCAGTACTTC. This codes for CASSVVGALTYEQYF. This rearrangement joins TRBV25-1 to TRBJ2-7, with D perhaps given as TRBD1 or TRBD2 (5 bases each). This CDR3 contains 15 residues. Per germline, CDR1 MGHDK and CDR2 SYGVNS. V lost 4 bases and J lost 2, with 15 bases in between.

The V gene is TRBV11-2, the J gene TRBJ1-4; tentatively, D is TRBD1 (6 bases). This CDR3 region has 15 residues. With 5 bases removed from V and 2 bases from J, the gap between germline ends came to 12 bases. The germline V gene has CDR1 SGHAT and CDR2 FQNNGV. As DNA, the CDR3 is TGTGCCAGCAGCGAGAGTACAGGGACTAATGAAAAACTGTTTTTT. It specifies CASSESTGTNEKLFF.

This clone was found once. The genes are TRBV9 and TRBJ1-1; TRBD1 matches 8 bases. Germline CDR1 SGDLS, CDR2 YYNGEE. Trimming took 2 bases from V and 2 from J; bases not matched to a gene: 5. The CDR3 has 15 residues. CDR3 protein: CASSVRTGINTEAFF. DNA of the CDR3: TGTGCCAGCAGCGTCCGGACAGGGATAAACACTGAAGCTTTCTTT.

The rearrangement uses TRBV6-5 and TRBJ1-4; the D gene is possibly TRBD1 (5 bases). Germline V gene sequence: CDR1 MNHEY, CDR2 SVGAGI. The V end was cut by 8 bases, the J end by 7 bases, with 14 bases between. The CDR3 sequence is 13 residues long. In nucleotides, the CDR3 is TGTGCCAGCCTGGGCAGGGTAGGTGAAAAACTGTTTTTT. Translating it yields CASLGRVGEKLFF.

V gene TRBV7-2 combines with J gene TRBJ1-1; 9 bases map to TRBD1. Germline assignment: CDR1 SGHTA and CDR2 FQGNSA. V was pared by 5 bases and J by 0 bases, with 7 bases of the junction left unmatched. The CDR3 is made up of 16 amino acids. In DNA form, the CDR3 reads TGTGCCAGCAGCCCGTGGACAGGGGCGATGAACACTGAAGCTTTCTTT. Translation gives CASSPWTGAMNTEAFF.

This chain joins TRBV7-9 and TRBJ2-7; D remains ambiguous. Germline V CDR1 and CDR2: SEHNR, FQNEAQ (reference sequence). This CDR3 has 14 amino acids. The V end lost 3 bases, the J end lost 2 bases, and 11 bases lay between the germline ends. CDR3 amino acids: CASSLGWGPYEQYF. CDR3 DNA: TGTGCCAGCAGCTTGGGTTGGGGTCCCTACGAGCAGTACTTC.

The rearrangement uses TRBV30 and TRBJ2-7; D is tentatively TRBD1 or TRBD2 (6 bases each). The V gene lost 5 bases and the J gene lost 6 bases, with 11 bases spanning the gap. The CDR3 spans 11 residues. Germline CDR1 is GTSNPN and CDR2 is SVGIG (reference sequence). Here the CDR3 DNA reads TGTGCCTGGGGCAGGGGAGGCGAGCAGTACTTC. Translating gives CAWGRGGEQYF.

The J gene is TRBJ1-3, the V gene TRBV5-4, with D maybe TRBD1 (5 bases). From germline, CDR1 is SGHNT and CDR2 YYREEE (reference sequence). Trimming pared 3 bases from V and 0 bases from J, leaving 10 bases between. The CDR3 extends over 15 amino acids. The DNA of the CDR3 is TGTGCCAGCAGCTGGGACGTTAACTCTGGAAACACCATATATTTT. Translation gives CASSWDVNSGNTIYF.

This chain connects TRBV28 to TRBJ1-1; D ambiguous. CDR3 length equals 12 residues. V was trimmed by 8 bases and J by 10 bases, leaving 17 bases between them. Germline loops: CDR1 MDHEN, CDR2 SYDVKM. CDR3 bases: TGTGCCAGCCAGACGGAATGGGATGGAGCTTTCTTT. Amino acid sequence: CASQTEWDGAFF.

This sequence joins TRBV11-2 and TRBJ2-1; D not certain. The CDR3 is 13 residues long. Germline CDR1 and CDR2: SGHAT and FQNNGV. Trimming removed 4 bases from V and 7 bases from J, with 11 bases in between. This CDR3 reads CASSSNPGNEQFF. CDR3 DNA sequence: TGTGCCAGCAGCTCAAATCCAGGAAATGAGCAGTTCTTC.

V is TRBV7-2 and J is TRBJ2-3; D remains ambiguous. The germline V gene has CDR1 SGHTA and CDR2 FQGNSA. The ends were cut back, 5 bases at V and 2 bases at J, with 11 bases in the middle. CDR3 length equals 14 residues. Written as DNA, the CDR3 is TGTGCCAGCAGCACCTGGGCCTTCACAGATACGCAGTATTTT. Amino acids: CASSTWAFTDTQYF. The complete variable domain, with remaining parts taken from reference TRBV7-2 and TRBJ2-3, reads GAGVSQSPSNKVTEKGKDVELRCDPISGHTALYWYRQSLGQGLEFLIYFQGNSAPDKSGLPSDRFSAERTGGSVSTLTIQRTQQEDSAVYLCASSTWAFTDTQYFGPGTRLTVL.

The J gene is TRBJ1-3, the V gene TRBV9; no firm D call. The CDR3 length is 14 residues. V dropped 7 bases and J dropped 0 bases, with 11 bases sitting between them. Germline-derived CDR1 and CDR2 are SGDLS and YYNGEE. This CDR3 reads CASEDLSSGNTIYF. The CDR3 DNA reads as TGTGCCAGCGAAGACCTTAGCTCTGGAAACACCATATATTTT.

The CDR3 region has the DNA TGTGCCAGCAGTTACGGGTCCGGGACTAGCGTAAGGGAGCAGTACTTC. Amino acids: CASSYGSGTSVREQYF. This chain joins TRBV6-5 and TRBJ2-7, with 10 bases identical to TRBD2. The CDR3 contains 16 residues. V shed 2 bases, J shed 7 bases, and the junction held 11 bases outside the gene matches. Per the germline V gene, CDR1 is MNHEY and CDR2 is SVGAGI.

This chain uses TRBV6-5 with TRBJ2-5; a possible D gene is TRBD2 (6 bases). Germline-derived CDR1 and CDR2 are MNHEY and SVGAGI. CDR3 length equals 15 residues. V lost 0 bases to trimming and J lost 1 base, with 9 bases between them. CDR3 loop: CASSYSNGGQETQYF. CDR3 coding DNA: TGTGCCAGCAGTTACTCGAACGGGGGCCAAGAGACCCAGTACTTC.

This clone was counted a single time. The chain carries TRBV9 and TRBJ2-1; TRBD2 agrees at 9 bases. V gave up 0 bases and J gave up 6 bases; unmatched junction bases: 4. The CDR3 consists of 15 residues. The germline CDR1 and CDR2 sequences are SGDLS and YYNGEE. Here the CDR3 reads CASSVEVSGGNEQFF. The CDR3 nucleotides are TGTGCCAGCAGCGTAGAGGTTAGCGGGGGCAATGAGCAGTTCTTC.

The V gene is TRBV29-1, the J gene TRBJ2-5, with TRBD2 matching over 11 bases. The CDR3 is 14 amino acids. CDR1 is SQVTM and CDR2 is ANQGSEA in the germline V gene. V was clipped by 6 bases and J by 2 bases; unmatched bases: 5. CDR3 residues: CSVSGTSGQETQYF. In nucleotides, the CDR3 is TGCAGCGTCTCCGGGACTAGCGGACAAGAGACCCAGTACTTC.

The chain is built from TRBV10-3 and TRBJ2-7, with D perhaps TRBD1 or TRBD2 (6 bases each). The germline V gene has CDR1 ENHRY and CDR2 SYGVKD. The CDR3 runs 11 residues. V dropped 11 bases and J dropped 4 bases, with 12 bases sitting between them. Here the CDR3 reads CAAEGQYEQYF. CDR3 in DNA: TGTGCCGCGGAGGGACAATACGAGCAGTACTTC.